The 14 T cell receptor beta chains in this list originate from one sample, sequenced in a study of identical twins. TCRdb processed the 5' RACE reads anew with MiXCR; each CDR3 protein has one entry. This sample has approximately 250,000 distinct CDR3 sequences, with 5% to 7% found just once. These sequences were also reported in another study, on T cells expressing NK-cell markers.

Sequencing was carried out using CD8+ T cells sorted from blood. The receptors were sampled from a woman aged 18-29 years in good health.

The chain is built from TRBV12-3 or TRBV12-4 and TRBJ1-2, with D perhaps matching TRBD1 (5 bases). CDR3 size: 12 residues. Between the trimmed V and J ends, which lost 10 bases and 4 bases, there was a span of 13 bases. Written as DNA, the CDR3 is TGTGCCACCGATGGGGGTGCCTATGGCTACACCTTC. This encodes CATDGGAYGYTF.

The CDR3 bases are TGCACCCTGGGGGACGGTGATGGCTACACCTTC. Translating gives CTLGDGDGYTF. V is TRBV29-1 and J is TRBJ1-2, with a weak D call TRBD1 (5 bases). Germline V CDR1 and CDR2: SQVTM, ANQGSEA. The CDR3 spans 11 residues.

The chain joins TRBV14 to TRBJ2-5; 8 nucleotides line up with TRBD1. With V trimmed by 5 bases and J by 1 base, 15 bases remained unmatched. The CDR3 loop spans 18 amino acids. In germline, CDR1 is SGHDN, CDR2 FVKESK. Written as DNA, the CDR3 is TGTGCCAGCAGCGTCGAAATAGGGACAGGTGCTTTCCAAGAGACCCAGTACTTC. Amino acids: CASSVEIGTGAFQETQYF.

J is TRBJ1-1 and V is TRBV7-6; D gene unclear. V lost 1 base and J 0 bases, leaving 9 bases between the germline ends. The CDR3 contains 15 residues. Germline V gives CDR1 SGHVS, CDR2 FNYEAQ. CDR3 protein: CASSLDLDLNTEAFF. CDR3 nucleotides: TGTGCCAGCAGCTTAGATCTGGACTTGAACACTGAAGCTTTCTTT.

The table lists this clonotype with many counts. The gene calls are TRBV2 and TRBJ2-6; D remains unclear. Germline V lookup: CDR1 SNHLY, CDR2 FYNNEI. The CDR3 loop spans 15 amino acids. V lost 4 bases, J lost 0 bases, and 7 bases lay in between. DNA of the CDR3: TGTGCCAGCAGTGTTGGTGGCTCTGGGGCCAACGTCCTGACTTTC. Its protein is CASSVGGSGANVLTF.

This clonotype was detected many times. Here the CDR3 reads CASRGANTEAFF. Written as DNA, the CDR3 is TGTGCCAGCAGAGGGGCGAACACTGAAGCTTTCTTT. V usage is TRBV12-3 or TRBV12-4 and J usage is TRBJ1-1, with a tentative D call TRBD1 (5 bases). The CDR3 runs 12 residues. Trimming cost V 6 bases and J 1 base, with 6 bases left between them.

This clonotype has more than one count but fewer than ten. J is TRBJ2-3 and V is TRBV7-3; 7 bases line up with TRBD2. CDR1 is SGHTA, CDR2 FQGTGA, per germline. With V trimmed by 4 bases and J by 0 bases, 4 bases remained unmatched. The CDR3 runs 15 residues. The CDR3 nucleotides read TGTGCCAGCAGCTCCGCGGGGGTTAGCACAGATACGCAGTATTTT. Translation gives CASSSAGVSTDTQYF. Drawing the rest from reference TRBV7-3 and TRBJ2-3, the complete variable domain is GAGVSQTPSNKVTEKGKYVELRCDPISGHTALYWYRQSLGQGPEFLIYFQGTGAADDSGLPNDRFFAVRPEGSVSTLKIQRTERGDSAVYLCASSSAGVSTDTQYFGPGTRLTVL.

This clonotype was found a few times. The chain carries TRBV12-5 and TRBJ2-7; maybe TRBD2 (5 bases). Germline CDR1 is LGHNT and CDR2 is FRNRAP. Between the trimmed V and J ends, which lost 5 bases and 1 base, there was a span of 15 bases. The CDR3 sequence is 15 residues long. The CDR3 DNA follows: TGTGCTAGTGGTAACGACTACGGACCGTCCTACGAGCAGTACTTC. Translation: CASGNDYGPSYEQYF.

In this sample, this clonotype turned up a few times. The chain carries TRBV12-3 or TRBV12-4 and TRBJ2-2, with D uncertain. This CDR3 is built from 14 residues. Trimming removed 5 bases from V and 7 bases from J, with 14 bases in between. Here the CDR3 DNA reads TGTGCCAGCAGTCCTGATGGAATGGGCGGGGAGCTGTTTTTT. Its translation: CASSPDGMGGELFF.

In its sample, this clonotype was seen many times. The chain uses TRBV20-1 and TRBJ2-3, with 7 bases matching TRBD2. CDR3 length: 18 residues. Germline CDR1 reads DFQATT; CDR2 reads SNEGSKA (reference sequence). V lost 5 bases, J lost 3 bases, and 20 bases stayed unmatched. CDR3 region: CSAAGAGRPIWVTDTQYF. CDR3 nucleotides: TGCAGTGCTGCCGGGGCCGGGAGGCCCATATGGGTTACAGATACGCAGTATTTT.

The gene calls are TRBV11-2 and TRBJ2-3; the D gene is possibly TRBD2 (7 bases). The CDR3 runs to 16 residues. Germline CDR1 reads SGHAT; CDR2 reads FQNNGV. V shed 5 bases and J shed 4 bases, with 19 bases lying between them. The CDR3 here is CASSPPGGKMSDTQYF. The CDR3, as DNA: TGTGCCAGCAGCCCACCGGGGGGCAAAATGTCAGATACGCAGTATTTT.

This clonotype was seen a handful of times. This chain connects TRBV3-1 to TRBJ1-1; the match to TRBD1 covers 7 bases. CDR1 LGHDT and CDR2 YNNKEL come from the germline V gene (reference sequence). Germline trimming cut 0 bases from V and 4 bases from J; bases unmatched to any gene: 5. The CDR3 totals 15 residues. The chain's CDR3 is CASSQDREGATEAFF. The CDR3, as DNA: TGTGCCAGCAGCCAAGATCGGGAGGGGGCCACTGAAGCTTTCTTT.

The CDR3 DNA follows: TGTGCCAGCAGCTTGGGACTAGCGGGGAGCCCCTACGAGCAGTACTTC. Translated, it gives CASSLGLAGSPYEQYF. V gene TRBV3-1 combines with J gene TRBJ2-7, with TRBD2 matching over 13 bases. The junction had 6 bases not matched to a gene; V was cut back by 5 bases and J by 2 bases. CDR1 LGHDT and CDR2 YNNKEL come from the germline V gene (reference sequence). The CDR3 has 16 amino acids.

At least ten counts were recorded for this clonotype. V usage is TRBV5-6 and J usage is TRBJ1-2; 7 bases match TRBD1. V trimming: 4 bases; J trimming: 5 bases; junction bases outside the gene matches: 8. This CDR3 has 14 residues. The germline CDR1 and CDR2 sequences are SGHDT and YYEEEE. In nucleotides, the CDR3 is TGTGCCAGCAGCGGCGGGACAGCCCCATATGGCTACACCTTC. It translates to CASSGGTAPYGYTF.